This TCR beta chain was sequenced during a study of quantifying T cell responses using KT2 cells. Study-level background: TCR alpha and beta constant-region primers primed reverse transcription of RNA. Study-wide results and caveats: Even the lowest spike-in, about one KT2 cell per 100,000 PBMC, yielded detectable KT2 sequences.

With 4 bases clipped from V and 6 bases from J, the junction kept 10 bases outside the gene matches. The CDR3 covers 18 residues. Germline values: CDR1 SGHTA, CDR2 FQGNSA. With regard to this clonotype: Antigen unknown.

An oligo carrying a UMI was ligated to the cDNA 3' end. First-round PCR used three to four cycles and beta primers RC1.1 and RC1.2 covering TRBC1 and TRBC2. TCRdb used MiXCR to reprocess the UMI-ligation and nested PCR reads, holding one entry per CDR3 protein. The sample includes some 34,000 distinct CDR3 sequences, around 10% of them seen just once. The sequenced material came from PBMCs spiked with cells of the T cell clone KT2. The origin of this receptor is a human donor. The rearrangement uses TRBV7-2 and TRBJ2-2; TRBD2 aligns across 14 bases. DNA of the CDR3: TGTGCCAGCAGCTCCGGGACTAGCGGGAGTATTAATCCCGGGGAGCTGTTTTTT. This encodes CASSSGTSGSINPGELFF.